The T cell receptor (beta chain) described here comes from a study of CD8 T cells in Susac syndrome. The wider study: Patients with Susac syndrome were therapy-naive, taking corticosteroids, with some also receiving intravenous immunoglobulin, or taking intravenous immunoglobulin alone at the time their blood was drawn. Study-wide results and limits: The CD4+ T cell repertoires, which came from Susac syndrome patients, showed no sign of clonal expansion.

This CDR3 contains 13 residues. CDR1 and CDR2 from the germline V gene are DFQATT and SNEGSKA (reference sequence). Losses at the gene ends were 6 bases for V and 5 bases for J; bases not matched to a gene: 4. About this clonotype: Its antigen is unknown.

The authors reverse transcribed roughly 0.5 to 1 ug RNA with random hexamers. TCRdb fed the immunoSEQ multiplex PCR reads into MiXCR, producing one record per CDR3 protein. This table holds approximately 190,000 distinct CDR3 sequences, approximately 96% found once. The T cells that were sequenced for TCR beta were CD8+ and CD4+ cells from blood. V is TRBV20-1 and J is TRBJ1-4; 9 nucleotides align to TRBD1. This TCR was sampled from a human donor with Susac syndrome. The sequencing sample was made of CD4+ T cells from PBMCs. In DNA, the CDR3 is TGCAGTGCCCCGACAGGGGGAAATGAAAAACTGTTTTTT. It codes for CSAPTGGNEKLFF.